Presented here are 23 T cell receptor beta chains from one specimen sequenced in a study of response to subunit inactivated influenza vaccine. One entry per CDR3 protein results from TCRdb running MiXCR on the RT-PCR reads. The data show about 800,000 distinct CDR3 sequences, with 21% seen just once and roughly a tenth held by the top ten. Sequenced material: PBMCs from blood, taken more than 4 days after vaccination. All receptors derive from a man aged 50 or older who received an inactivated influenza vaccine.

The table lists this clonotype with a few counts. CDR3 region: CASSLVPRQGATGELFF. The CDR3 bases are TGTGCCAGCAGCTTAGTCCCTCGACAGGGCGCCACCGGGGAGCTGTTTTTT. V usage is TRBV7-2 and J usage is TRBJ2-2; TRBD1 matches at 7 bases. Germline V gene sequence: CDR1 SGHTA, CDR2 FQGNSA. The length of the CDR3 is 17 residues. V trimming: 1 base; J trimming: 4 bases; junction bases outside the gene matches: 9.

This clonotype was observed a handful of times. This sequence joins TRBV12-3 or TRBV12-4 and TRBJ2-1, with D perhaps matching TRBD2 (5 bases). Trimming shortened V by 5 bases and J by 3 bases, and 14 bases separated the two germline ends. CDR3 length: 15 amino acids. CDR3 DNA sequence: TGTGCCAGCAGTCTACTAGGCGGTGTCTACAATGAGCAGTTCTTC. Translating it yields CASSLLGGVYNEQFF.

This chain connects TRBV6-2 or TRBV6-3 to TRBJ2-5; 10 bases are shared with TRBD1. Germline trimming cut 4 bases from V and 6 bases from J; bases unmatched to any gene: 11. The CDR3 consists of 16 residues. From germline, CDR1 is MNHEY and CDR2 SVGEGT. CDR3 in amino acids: CASSFQRSDRGKTQYF. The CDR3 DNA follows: TGTGCCAGCAGTTTCCAACGCTCGGACAGGGGGAAGACCCAGTACTTC.

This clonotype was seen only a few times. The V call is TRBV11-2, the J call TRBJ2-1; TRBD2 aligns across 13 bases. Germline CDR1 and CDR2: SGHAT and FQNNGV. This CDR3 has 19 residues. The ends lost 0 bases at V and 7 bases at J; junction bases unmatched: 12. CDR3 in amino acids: CASSLDRPGLAGERNEQFF. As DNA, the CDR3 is TGTGCCAGCAGCTTAGATCGCCCCGGACTAGCGGGAGAGAGGAATGAGCAGTTCTTC.

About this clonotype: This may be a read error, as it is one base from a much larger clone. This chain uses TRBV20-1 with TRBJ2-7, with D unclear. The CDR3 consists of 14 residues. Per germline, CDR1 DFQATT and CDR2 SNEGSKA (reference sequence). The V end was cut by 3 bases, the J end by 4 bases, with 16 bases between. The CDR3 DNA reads TGCAGTGCTAGGGCCAATCCCAAAAGGTACGAGCAGTACTTC. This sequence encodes CSARANPKRYEQYF.

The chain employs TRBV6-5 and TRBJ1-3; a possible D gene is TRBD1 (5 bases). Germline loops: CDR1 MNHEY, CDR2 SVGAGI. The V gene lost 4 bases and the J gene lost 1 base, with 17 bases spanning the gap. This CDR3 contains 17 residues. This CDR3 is CASSSTSGIPSGNTIYF. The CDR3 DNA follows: TGTGCCAGCAGTTCGACGTCAGGGATACCATCTGGAAACACCATATATTTT.

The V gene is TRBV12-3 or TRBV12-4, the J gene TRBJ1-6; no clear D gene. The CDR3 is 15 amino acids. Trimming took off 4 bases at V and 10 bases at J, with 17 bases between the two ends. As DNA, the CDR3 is TGTGCCAGCAGTTCCCCCAAAGGCGGAGTCTCACCCCTCCACTTT. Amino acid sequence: CASSSPKGGVSPLHF.

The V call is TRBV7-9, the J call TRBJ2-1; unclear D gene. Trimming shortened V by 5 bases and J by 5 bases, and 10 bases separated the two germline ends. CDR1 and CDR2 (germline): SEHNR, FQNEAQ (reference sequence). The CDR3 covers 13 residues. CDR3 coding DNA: TGTGCCAGCAGCCACATTAATAACAATGAGCAGTTCTTC. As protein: CASSHINNNEQFF.

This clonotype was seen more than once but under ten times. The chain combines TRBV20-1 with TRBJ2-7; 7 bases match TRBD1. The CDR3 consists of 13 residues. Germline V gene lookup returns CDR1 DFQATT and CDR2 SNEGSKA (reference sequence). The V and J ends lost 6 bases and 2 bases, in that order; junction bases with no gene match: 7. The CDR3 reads CSAIGDSPYEQYF. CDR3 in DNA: TGCAGTGCCATCGGGGACAGCCCCTACGAGCAGTACTTC.

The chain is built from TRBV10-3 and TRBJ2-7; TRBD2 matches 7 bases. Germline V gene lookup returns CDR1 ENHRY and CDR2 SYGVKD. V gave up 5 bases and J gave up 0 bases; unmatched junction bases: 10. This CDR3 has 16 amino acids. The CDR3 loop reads CAISPGRGTSSYEQYF. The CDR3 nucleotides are TGTGCCATCAGTCCAGGGAGGGGAACATCCTCCTACGAGCAGTACTTC.

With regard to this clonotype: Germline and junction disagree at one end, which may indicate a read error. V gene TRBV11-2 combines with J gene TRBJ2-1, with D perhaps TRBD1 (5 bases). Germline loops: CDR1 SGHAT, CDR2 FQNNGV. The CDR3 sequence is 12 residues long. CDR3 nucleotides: TGTGCCAGCAGCTTTGTCAGGGAAAGGTGGATCTTC. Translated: CASSFVRERWIF.

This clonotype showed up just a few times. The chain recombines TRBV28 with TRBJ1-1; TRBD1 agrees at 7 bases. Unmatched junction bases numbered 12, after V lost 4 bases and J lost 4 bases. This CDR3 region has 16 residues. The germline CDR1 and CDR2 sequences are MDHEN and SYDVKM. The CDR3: CASSWGTEPLGTEAFF. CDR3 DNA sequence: TGTGCCAGCAGTTGGGGGACAGAGCCTCTGGGCACTGAAGCTTTCTTT.

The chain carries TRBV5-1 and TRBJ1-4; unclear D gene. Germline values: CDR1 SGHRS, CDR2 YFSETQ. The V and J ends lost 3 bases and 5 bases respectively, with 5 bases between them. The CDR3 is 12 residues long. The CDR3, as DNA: TGCGCCAGCAGCTCGGGAAATGAAAAACTGTTTTTT. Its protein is CASSSGNEKLFF.

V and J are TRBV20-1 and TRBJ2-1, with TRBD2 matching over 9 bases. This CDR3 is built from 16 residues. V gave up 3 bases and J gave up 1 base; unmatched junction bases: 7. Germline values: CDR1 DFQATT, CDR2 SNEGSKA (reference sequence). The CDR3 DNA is TGCAGTGCTAGTGTCTCTAGCGGGGCATCCTACAATGAGCAGTTCTTC. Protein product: CSASVSSGASYNEQFF.

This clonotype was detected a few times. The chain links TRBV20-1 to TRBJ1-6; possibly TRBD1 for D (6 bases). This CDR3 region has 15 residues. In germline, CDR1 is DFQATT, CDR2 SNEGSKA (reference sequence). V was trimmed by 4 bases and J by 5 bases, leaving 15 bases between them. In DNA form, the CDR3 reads TGCAGTGCTACCACAAACAGGGAGAATAATTCACCCCTCCACTTT. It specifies CSATTNRENNSPLHF.

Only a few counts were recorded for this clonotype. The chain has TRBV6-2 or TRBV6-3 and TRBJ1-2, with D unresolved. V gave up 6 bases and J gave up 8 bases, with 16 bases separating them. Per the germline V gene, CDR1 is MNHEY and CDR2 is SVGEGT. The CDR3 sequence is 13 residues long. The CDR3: CASSRLPDGGYTF. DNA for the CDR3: TGTGCCAGCAGCAGACTACCAGACGGCGGCTACACCTTC.

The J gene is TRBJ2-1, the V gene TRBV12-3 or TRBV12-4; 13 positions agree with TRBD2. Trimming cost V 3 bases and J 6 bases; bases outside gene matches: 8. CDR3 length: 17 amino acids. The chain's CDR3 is CASSFSVGLAGINEQFF. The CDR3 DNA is TGTGCCAGCAGTTTTAGTGTGGGACTAGCGGGGATCAATGAGCAGTTCTTC.

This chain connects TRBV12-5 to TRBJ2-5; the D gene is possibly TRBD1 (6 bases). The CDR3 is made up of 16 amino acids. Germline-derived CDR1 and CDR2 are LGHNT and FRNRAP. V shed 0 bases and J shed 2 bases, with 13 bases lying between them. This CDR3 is CASGLVRTGLQETQYF. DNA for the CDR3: TGTGCTAGTGGTTTGGTACGAACAGGGCTGCAAGAGACCCAGTACTTC.

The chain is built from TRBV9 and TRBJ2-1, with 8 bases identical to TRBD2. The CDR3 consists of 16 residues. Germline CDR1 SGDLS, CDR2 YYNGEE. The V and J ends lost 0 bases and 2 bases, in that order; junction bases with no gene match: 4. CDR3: CASSVEPGGPYNEQFF. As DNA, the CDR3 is TGTGCCAGCAGCGTAGAGCCGGGAGGGCCCTACAATGAGCAGTTCTTC.

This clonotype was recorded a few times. The CDR3 bases are TGTGCCAGCAGCCCCGGCAGCTACATGAACACTGAAGCTTTCTTT. Its translation: CASSPGSYMNTEAFF. The chain employs TRBV3-1 and TRBJ1-1; no definite D call. Germline CDR1 and CDR2: LGHDT and YNNKEL (reference sequence). The CDR3 totals 15 residues. V lost 4 bases and J lost 0, with 12 bases in between.

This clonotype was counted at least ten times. This chain's CDR3 is CASSFGGGSTDTQYF. CDR3 DNA: TGCGCCAGCAGCTTTGGCGGGGGGTCTACAGATACGCAGTATTTT. The chain couples TRBV5-1 to TRBJ2-3, with 8 bases aligning to TRBD2. Germline lookup yields CDR1 SGHRS and CDR2 YFSETQ. J was trimmed by 3 bases and V by 2 bases; bases with no gene match: 5. CDR3 length: 15 amino acids.

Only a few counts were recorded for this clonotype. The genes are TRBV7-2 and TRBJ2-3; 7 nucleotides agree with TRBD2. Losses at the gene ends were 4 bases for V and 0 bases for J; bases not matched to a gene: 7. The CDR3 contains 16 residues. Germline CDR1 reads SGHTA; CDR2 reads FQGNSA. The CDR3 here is CASSYYGGISTDTQYF. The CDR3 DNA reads TGTGCCAGCAGCTATTACGGGGGGATTAGCACAGATACGCAGTATTTT.

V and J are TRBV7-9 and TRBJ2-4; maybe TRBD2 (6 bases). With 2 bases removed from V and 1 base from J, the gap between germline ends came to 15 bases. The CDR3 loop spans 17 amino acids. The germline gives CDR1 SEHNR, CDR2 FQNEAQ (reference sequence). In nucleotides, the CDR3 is TGTGCCAGCAGCTTAAGTACTAGCCTCATGGCCAAAAACATTCAGTACTTC. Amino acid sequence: CASSLSTSLMAKNIQYF.